This TCR beta chain was observed in a study of cytomegalovirus exposure and HLA in healthy donors. The overall study: As released early, the data held about 85 million unique TCRs from HLA-typed donors. The study, taken as a whole, reports: A highly shared variant cluster was judged a likely technical artifact.

In regard to this clone: The antigen remains undetermined.

The germline V and J ends were trimmed by 7 bases and 0 bases, with 19 bases remaining between them. CDR1 SNHLY and CDR2 FYNNEI come from the germline V gene. The CDR3 is 16 amino acids. Amplification used 60 Vbeta primers and 13 Jbeta primers. Assay: immunoSEQ multiplex PCR; the TCRdb copy retains only in-frame clones and omits some. The sample yields roughly 110,000 clones, around three quarters seen once. Sequenced: PBMCs. This TCR derives from a man aged 25 to 40 in good health and CMV-seronegative. V is TRBV2 and J is TRBJ2-7; TRBD2 might be the D (5 bases). The CDR3 protein is CASTRGSIVSSYEQYF. As DNA, the CDR3 is TGTGCCAGCACCCGAGGGAGCATCGTAAGCTCCTACGAGCAGTACTTC. Combining the CDR3 with reference TRBV2 and TRBJ2-7 gives the whole variable domain EPEVTQTPSHQVTQMGQEVILRCVPISNHLYFYWYRQILGQKVEFLVSFYNNEISEKSEIFDDQFSVERPDGSNFTLKIRSTKLEDSAMYFCASTRGSIVSSYEQYFGPGTRLTVT.